A single sample gave rise to the 18 T cell receptor beta chains below, sequenced in a study of PD-L1 blockade in urothelial cancer. TCRdb's table, derived via immunoSEQ multiplex PCR, lists solely in-frame clones and lacks some. The table includes 40,000 to 45,000 clones, more than 75% detected once. Time point here: peripheral blood 6 weeks after treatment start. Sample: PBMCs, taken around atezolizumab (anti-PD-L1) treatment. The receptors originated from a man between 65 and 85 years old with urothelial cancer.

CDR3 region: CASSSSGTGFGELFF. The DNA of the CDR3 is TGTGCCAGCAGTTCCTCCGGGACAGGCTTTGGGGAGCTGTTTTTT. The rearrangement links TRBV27 to TRBJ2-2, with 8 bases identical to TRBD1. CDR1 is MNHEY and CDR2 is SMNVEV in the germline V gene (reference sequence). V trimming: 4 bases; J trimming: 8 bases; junction bases outside the gene matches: 9. This CDR3 has 15 residues.

The chain carries TRBV5-6 and TRBJ1-5, with D possibly TRBD1 on 5 matching bases. This CDR3 comprises 14 residues. Germline V gene data show CDR1 as SGHDT and CDR2 as YYEEEE. V lost 2 bases to trimming and J lost 11 bases, with 17 bases between them. The CDR3 loop reads CASSLQDSGGAQHF. The CDR3 nucleotides read TGTGCCAGCAGCTTACAGGATTCCGGCGGGGCCCAGCATTTT.

The chain links TRBV7-2 to TRBJ2-1; TRBD2 matches 7 bases. Germline-derived CDR1 and CDR2 are SGHTA and FQGNSA. This CDR3 is 15 amino acids long. The J segment lost 4 bases and the V segment lost 3 bases, leaving 6 bases of the junction unmatched. The CDR3 DNA is TGTGCCAGCAGCTTTCTCTTCGGGAGGTACAATGAGCAGTTCTTC. It translates to CASSFLFGRYNEQFF.

The chain carries TRBV6-1 and TRBJ2-3; D might be TRBD1 (6 bases). Between the trimmed V and J ends, which lost 4 bases and 6 bases, there was a span of 14 bases. CDR3 length: 14 residues. Germline V CDR1 and CDR2: MNHNS, SASEGT. CDR3 in amino acids: CASSARQAQDTQYF. The DNA of the CDR3 is TGTGCCAGCAGTGCCCGACAGGCCCAGGATACGCAGTATTTT.

This rearrangement joins TRBV18 to TRBJ1-1; a possible D gene is TRBD1 (6 bases). Per germline, CDR1 KGHSH and CDR2 LQKENI. CDR3 length equals 18 residues. V lost 4 bases, J lost 0 bases, and 21 bases lay in between. As DNA, the CDR3 is TGTGCCAGCTCACGAAGACGGACAGATATTTCAATGAACACTGAAGCTTTCTTT. It is translated as CASSRRRTDISMNTEAFF.

This clone is medium-sized by share. The V and J genes are TRBV27 and TRBJ1-1; TRBD1 agrees at 8 bases. The CDR3 runs 13 residues. The ends lost 3 bases at V and 6 bases at J; junction bases unmatched: 3. In germline, CDR1 is MNHEY, CDR2 SMNVEV (reference sequence). This chain's CDR3 is CASSLDRVAEAFF. The DNA for the CDR3 is TGTGCCAGCAGTTTGGACAGGGTGGCTGAAGCTTTCTTT.

The chain employs TRBV9 and TRBJ2-3; no clear D gene. The CDR3 loop spans 15 amino acids. The ends were cut back, 1 base at V and 0 bases at J, with 9 bases in the middle. Germline lookup yields CDR1 SGDLS and CDR2 YYNGEE. The CDR3 DNA follows: TGTGCCAGCAGCGTAACTTTGACTAGCACAGATACGCAGTATTTT. It codes for CASSVTLTSTDTQYF.

This clone was recorded once. The chain carries TRBV5-1 and TRBJ2-1; TRBD2 matches at 7 bases. The J segment lost 4 bases and the V segment lost 1 base, leaving 2 bases of the junction unmatched. Germline loops: CDR1 SGHRS, CDR2 YFSETQ. The CDR3 sequence is 14 residues long. Here the CDR3 reads CASSLLAEYNEQFF. The CDR3 DNA follows: TGCGCCAGCAGCTTGCTAGCGGAATACAATGAGCAGTTCTTC. The full variable domain, rest sourced from reference TRBV5-1 and TRBJ2-1, is KAGVTQTPRYLIKTRGQQVTLSCSPISGHRSVSWYQQTPGQGLQFLFEYFSETQRNKGNFPGRFSGRQFSNSRSEMNVSTLELGDSALYLCASSLLAEYNEQFFGPGTRLTVL.

J is TRBJ2-2 and V is TRBV5-1, with D unclear. The germline V gene encodes CDR1 SGHRS and CDR2 YFSETQ. The germline V and J ends were trimmed by 2 bases and 2 bases, with 10 bases remaining between them. The CDR3 has 15 residues. CDR3 sequence (DNA): TGCGCCAGCAGCTTTTACGACTCTAACACCGGGGAGCTGTTTTTT. This codes for CASSFYDSNTGELFF.

V gene TRBV2 combines with J gene TRBJ2-3; a weak D match, TRBD2 (5 bases). Trimming removed 4 bases at V and 4 bases at J, with 12 bases between. This CDR3 is built from 14 residues. Germline V gives CDR1 SNHLY, CDR2 FYNNEI. The CDR3 bases are TGTGCCAGCAGTGTAGGGAGTGCCGCAGATACGCAGTATTTT. As protein: CASSVGSAADTQYF.

The CDR3 nucleotides read TGTGCCAGCAAGGCAACAGCCCAAGAGACCCAGTACTTC. As protein: CASKATAQETQYF. The chain has TRBV6-6 and TRBJ2-5; D unresolved. The CDR3 covers 13 residues. V was shortened by 7 bases and J by 1 base, with 10 bases between the two germline ends. Germline-derived CDR1 and CDR2 are MNHNY and SVGAGI (reference sequence).

J is TRBJ2-5 and V is TRBV27; 8 nucleotides agree with TRBD1. The CDR3 extends over 15 amino acids. The V and J ends lost 4 bases and 2 bases, in that order; junction bases with no gene match: 6. Germline V gives CDR1 MNHEY, CDR2 SMNVEV (reference sequence). The CDR3 DNA sequence: TGTGCCAGCAGTTCGGCAGGGGGCCTACAAGAGACCCAGTACTTC. This translates into CASSSAGGLQETQYF.

The chain joins TRBV5-1 to TRBJ1-3, with TRBD1 identical over 7 bases. The CDR3 totals 18 residues. V shed 2 bases, J shed 2 bases, and the junction held 13 bases outside the gene matches. The germline gives CDR1 SGHRS, CDR2 YFSETQ. The CDR3 loop reads CASSLPSNRGLAGNTIYF. DNA of the CDR3: TGCGCCAGCAGCTTACCATCCAACAGGGGTTTGGCTGGAAACACCATATATTTT.

This chain links TRBV25-1 with TRBJ2-7; the D gene is possibly TRBD1 (6 bases). This CDR3 is built from 14 residues. Germline assignment: CDR1 MGHDK and CDR2 SYGVNS. The germline V and J ends were trimmed by 2 bases and 2 bases, with 10 bases remaining between them. CDR3 residues: CASSERTVPYEQYF. The CDR3 DNA follows: TGTGCCAGCAGTGAAAGGACAGTCCCCTACGAGCAGTACTTC.

This clone was seen only once. The rearrangement links TRBV28 to TRBJ2-7, with D perhaps assigned TRBD1 or TRBD2 (5 bases each). Matching the DNA end better, TRBJ2-5 makes the J call doubtful. The CDR3 is 14 residues long. The germline gives CDR1 MDHEN, CDR2 SYDVKM. CDR3 sequence (DNA): TGTGCCAGCAGTTTAGGGCGACAGAGCGGGACCCAGTACTTC. Protein product: CASSLGRQSGTQYF.

The V gene is TRBV18, the J gene TRBJ2-1, with a weak D call TRBD2 (5 bases). V lost 2 bases and J lost 6, with 14 bases in between. CDR1 is KGHSH and CDR2 is LQKENI in the germline V gene. This CDR3 is built from 15 residues. CDR3 sequence reads: CASSPEGILGNEQFF. For the CDR3, the DNA is TGTGCCAGCTCACCAGAGGGTATCCTTGGCAATGAGCAGTTCTTC.

The chain links TRBV5-1 to TRBJ2-1, with TRBD2 identical over 12 bases. J was trimmed by 4 bases and V by 1 base; bases with no gene match: 3. The CDR3 sequence is 16 residues long. Germline values: CDR1 SGHRS, CDR2 YFSETQ. The CDR3 coding sequence is TGCGCCAGCAGCTTGCGGACTAGCGGGGAGTACAATGAGCAGTTCTTC. Translated, it gives CASSLRTSGEYNEQFF.

The V and J genes are TRBV28 and TRBJ1-5, with D possibly being TRBD1 (5 bases). Germline CDR1 and CDR2: MDHEN and SYDVKM. V was clipped by 5 bases and J by 3 bases, with 11 bases between them. The CDR3 runs to 14 residues. In DNA, the CDR3 is TGTGCCAGCAGTACAGACAGCTCCAATCAGCCCCAGCATTTT. Translation gives CASSTDSSNQPQHF.